Following are 26 T cell receptor beta chains from one sample sequenced in a study of T-cell reconstitution after alpha-beta-depleted transplantation in children. The library targeted TCRbeta and was prepared with unique molecular identifiers. Each CDR3 protein is one row after TCRdb ran MiXCR on the PCR reads. The sample yields about 500,000 distinct CDR3 sequences, about an eighth seen once. The source was PBMCs, mostly from graft donor cells, collected 180 days after TCRalphabeta/CD19-depleted stem cell transplant. The receptors shown here come from a female patient younger than 10 who had a stem cell transplant for aplastic anemia, so the T cells may come from the graft donor.

This clonotype was counted a few times. This chain joins TRBV28 and TRBJ2-3; possible D gene TRBD1, 5 bases. Germline V gives CDR1 MDHEN, CDR2 SYDVKM. The CDR3 consists of 15 residues. Trimming removed 2 bases at V and 1 base at J, with 10 bases between. The DNA for the CDR3 is TGTGCCAGCAGTTTAAGAACAGGCGGCACAGATACGCAGTATTTT. Residues: CASSLRTGGTDTQYF.

This clonotype occurred many times. The chain has TRBV7-8 and TRBJ1-6; possible D gene TRBD1, 5 bases. The CDR3 contains 18 residues. The germline V gene encodes CDR1 SGHVS and CDR2 FQNEAQ. The V and J ends lost 4 bases and 0 bases respectively, with 16 bases between them. The CDR3 is CASSSPGLPSSYNSPLHF. As DNA, the CDR3 is TGTGCCAGCAGCTCGCCGGGACTGCCTAGCTCCTATAATTCACCCCTCCACTTT.

This clonotype has a handful of counts. CDR3 sequence reads: CSATSRNTGELFF. As DNA, the CDR3 is TGCAGTGCTACTTCGCGAAACACCGGGGAGCTGTTTTTT. The V and J genes are TRBV20-1 and TRBJ2-2, with D unresolved. Germline CDR1 and CDR2: DFQATT and SNEGSKA (reference sequence). Between the trimmed V and J ends, which lost 4 bases and 2 bases, there was a span of 8 bases. This CDR3 has 13 amino acids.

The V and J genes are TRBV19 and TRBJ2-2, with 9 bases identical to TRBD2. Germline V gives CDR1 LNHDA, CDR2 SQIVND (reference sequence). V gave up 6 bases and J gave up 1 base; unmatched junction bases: 9. The CDR3 is 17 amino acids. The CDR3 DNA reads TGTGCCAGTAGGTCGGGTAGCGGGAGAGGGAACACCGGGGAGCTGTTTTTT. Translating it yields CASRSGSGRGNTGELFF.

This clonotype was observed a handful of times. This chain joins TRBV5-5 and TRBJ2-1; a weak D match, TRBD1 (6 bases). Germline V lookup: CDR1 SGHKS, CDR2 YYEKEE (reference sequence). CDR3 size: 14 residues. Trimming cost V 4 bases and J 10 bases, with 18 bases left between them. The CDR3 region is CASSHVVGAGEQFF. Here the CDR3 DNA reads TGTGCCAGCAGCCACGTTGTGGGGGCCGGGGAGCAGTTCTTC.

This clonotype came up a few times. The chain links TRBV20-1 to TRBJ2-3; D call uncertain. The CDR3 consists of 13 residues. Germline V gene data show CDR1 as DFQATT and CDR2 as SNEGSKA (reference sequence). Trimming cost V 2 bases and J 2 bases, with 8 bases left between them. CDR3 in DNA: TGCAGTGCTAGACGAAGGGCCACAGATACGCAGTATTTT. Encoded protein: CSARRRATDTQYF.

With regard to this clonotype: A much larger clone lies a single base off, so this may be a read error. The V gene is TRBV12-3 or TRBV12-4, the J gene TRBJ2-3; a weak D match, TRBD2 (5 bases). The CDR3 runs 14 residues. V lost 3 bases, J lost 1 base, and 8 bases lay in between. CDR3 nucleotide sequence: TGTGCCAGCAGTTTGCGGCGGGGCACAGATACGCAGTATTTT. Its translation is CASSLRRGTDTQYF.

Details on this clonotype: A clone one base away is much larger, so this may be a read error. The chain links TRBV6-1 to TRBJ2-1; D gene unclear. The CDR3 consists of 16 residues. The germline V gene encodes CDR1 MNHNS and CDR2 SASEGT. CDR3 protein: CTSSVGTTTSYNEQFF. In DNA form, the CDR3 reads TGTACCAGCAGTGTGGGTACTACGACCTCCTACAATGAGCAGTTCTTC.

Of note for this clonotype: The junction departs from the called germline gene at one end, perhaps through a read error. The rearrangement links TRBV3-1 to TRBJ1-2; D not certain. Germline V lookup: CDR1 LGHDT, CDR2 YNNKEL (reference sequence). The CDR3 runs 14 residues. The CDR3 DNA follows: TGTGCCAGCGGCCAAGGTTCATCTAGTATTGGCTACACCTTC. It specifies CASGQGSSSIGYTF.

Ten or more counts support this clonotype. The genes are TRBV29-1 and TRBJ2-1; 11 bases match TRBD2. The germline V gene encodes CDR1 SQVTM and CDR2 ANQGSEA. This CDR3 spans 15 amino acids. Trimming cost V 7 bases and J 3 bases; bases outside gene matches: 8. This chain's CDR3 is CSANLAGGSYNEQFF. The CDR3 DNA sequence: TGCAGCGCAAACCTAGCGGGAGGCAGCTACAATGAGCAGTTCTTC.

The CDR3 DNA reads TGCAGTGCTAGCGAGGCCCGGGACAGTCTTAATGAAAAACTGTTTTTT. Translation gives CSASEARDSLNEKLFF. This sequence joins TRBV20-1 and TRBJ1-4; 7 bases agree with TRBD1. Germline V gene data show CDR1 as DFQATT and CDR2 as SNEGSKA (reference sequence). The CDR3 covers 16 residues. V lost 3 bases and J lost 4; bases outside the gene matches: 11.

The chain combines TRBV11-2 with TRBJ2-2; D is unresolved. The germline V gene has CDR1 SGHAT and CDR2 FQNNGV. CDR3 size: 18 residues. V lost 2 bases and J 6 bases, leaving 22 bases between the germline ends. For the CDR3, the DNA is TGTGCCAGCAGCTTATGGGTTGTAATCGGACCCTGGCCCGGGGAGCTGTTTTTT. Translating gives CASSLWVVIGPWPGELFF.

The chain couples TRBV18 to TRBJ2-1, with 12 bases that match TRBD1. This CDR3 region has 15 residues. J gave up 8 bases and V 0 bases, and 2 bases lay outside the gene matches. CDR1 and CDR2 (germline): KGHSH, LQKENI. The CDR3 sequence: CASSPPGQGAHEQFF. Here the CDR3 DNA reads TGTGCCAGCTCACCACCGGGACAGGGGGCCCATGAGCAGTTCTTC.

The CDR3 sequence is CASSFRAADASSGNTIYF. In DNA, the CDR3 is TGTGCCAGCAGCTTCAGGGCCGCGGACGCCAGCTCTGGAAACACCATATATTTT. The chain couples TRBV5-5 to TRBJ1-3; a weak D match, TRBD1 (5 bases). Germline-derived CDR1 and CDR2 are SGHKS and YYEKEE (reference sequence). The V gene lost 2 bases and the J gene lost 0 bases, with 18 bases spanning the gap. This CDR3 is 18 amino acids long.

The sample holds many counts of this clonotype. This chain connects TRBV4-2 to TRBJ2-4; D is unclear. The CDR3 loop spans 13 amino acids. V lost 0 bases and J lost 7, with 7 bases in between. CDR1 and CDR2 (germline): LGHNA, YNFKEQ. The CDR3, as DNA: TGTGCCAGCAGCCAAGATACTGGGAACATTCAGTACTTC. Amino acid sequence: CASSQDTGNIQYF.

A few counts support this clonotype. The chain has TRBV25-1 and TRBJ2-2, with 7 bases that match TRBD1. CDR3 size: 18 residues. Germline-derived CDR1 and CDR2 are MGHDK and SYGVNS. The ends lost 1 base at V and 4 bases at J; junction bases unmatched: 12. The CDR3 DNA follows: TGTGCCAGCAGTGAATCAAAGGTGACAGGGCGTCCCACCGGGGAGCTGTTTTTT. This codes for CASSESKVTGRPTGELFF. The whole variable domain, remainder taken from reference TRBV25-1 and TRBJ2-2, is EADIYQTPRYLVIGTGKKITLECSQTMGHDKMYWYQQDPGMELHLIHYSYGVNSTEKGDLSSESTVSRIRTEHFPLTLESARPSHTSQYLCASSESKVTGRPTGELFFGEGSRLTVL.

This clonotype showed up just a few times. This sequence joins TRBV7-9 and TRBJ1-1; D not resolved. The V end lost 4 bases, the J end lost 0 bases, and 12 bases lay between the germline ends. CDR3 length: 15 amino acids. Germline V gene sequence: CDR1 SEHNR, CDR2 FQNEAQ (reference sequence). CDR3 coding DNA: TGTGCCAGCAGCTCCCTTTACACAGTGAACACTGAAGCTTTCTTT. Its translation: CASSSLYTVNTEAFF.

The chain uses TRBV12-3 or TRBV12-4 and TRBJ2-7; 8 nucleotides agree with TRBD1. The CDR3 spans 15 residues. Unmatched junction bases numbered 8, after V lost 3 bases and J lost 4 bases. Here the CDR3 DNA reads TGTGCCAGCAGTTTTCCGGGACAGGCGCGGTACGAGCAGTACTTC. Protein: CASSFPGQARYEQYF.

The V gene is TRBV6-4, the J gene TRBJ2-1; 10 positions agree with TRBD1. The V gene end was trimmed by 7 bases and the J gene end by 4 bases; junction bases not matched to a gene: 7. Germline lookup yields CDR1 MRHNA and CDR2 SNTAGT. CDR3 size: 15 residues. The CDR3 DNA follows: TGTGCCAGCACCAAAGACAGGGGGCTTTACAATGAGCAGTTCTTC. Translation: CASTKDRGLYNEQFF.

This clonotype turned up a few times. The chain is built from TRBV7-9 and TRBJ2-7; the match to TRBD1 covers 7 bases. This CDR3 spans 17 amino acids. In germline, CDR1 is SEHNR, CDR2 FQNEAQ (reference sequence). V shed 1 base, J shed 3 bases, and the junction held 12 bases outside the gene matches. The CDR3: CASSLGSTGTAYYEQYF. The CDR3 region has the DNA TGTGCCAGCAGCTTAGGATCCACCGGGACAGCCTACTACGAGCAGTACTTC.

The V call is TRBV6-6, the J call TRBJ1-2; D gene uncertain. This CDR3 spans 13 amino acids. Trimming pared 7 bases from V and 2 bases from J, leaving 11 bases between. CDR1 MNHNY and CDR2 SVGAGI come from the germline V gene (reference sequence). This CDR3 reads CASTQRGNYGYTF. The CDR3, as DNA: TGTGCCAGCACCCAGAGAGGGAACTATGGCTACACCTTC.

The chain joins TRBV2 to TRBJ1-4; D unclear. Trimming shortened V by 6 bases and J by 1 base, and 9 bases separated the two germline ends. This CDR3 is 14 amino acids long. CDR1 and CDR2 from the germline V gene are SNHLY and FYNNEI. The CDR3 sequence is CASRWTETNEKLFF. CDR3 in DNA: TGTGCCAGCAGGTGGACCGAAACTAATGAAAAACTGTTTTTT.

With respect to this clonotype: Sequence at one end of the junction differs from germline and may be a read error. The chain joins TRBV15 to TRBJ2-1; TRBD1 might be the D (5 bases). Germline CDR1 LNHNV, CDR2 YYDKDF (reference sequence). This CDR3 has 14 residues. The CDR3 bases are TGTGCCACCACCCAGACAGCGATATACAATGCGCAGTTCTTC. Amino acid sequence: CATTQTAIYNAQFF.

The chain uses TRBV7-2 and TRBJ2-7; 7 bases align to TRBD2. CDR1 SGHTA and CDR2 FQGNSA come from the germline V gene. V shed 1 base, J shed 5 bases, and the junction held 11 bases outside the gene matches. The CDR3 spans 16 residues. The CDR3 sequence: CASSLGVSSGANEQYF. The CDR3, as DNA: TGTGCCAGCAGCTTAGGGGTCTCTAGCGGCGCTAACGAGCAGTACTTC.

The genes are TRBV29-1 and TRBJ2-7; D assignment may be TRBD1 or TRBD2 (5 bases each). Germline V gene lookup returns CDR1 SQVTM and CDR2 ANQGSEA. The CDR3 extends over 13 amino acids. Deletions cut 4 bases from V and 0 bases from J, with 10 bases between. The chain's CDR3 is CSVVGTDSYEQYF. The CDR3 nucleotides read TGCAGCGTTGTGGGGACGGACTCCTACGAGCAGTACTTC.

The V call is TRBV2, the J call TRBJ2-7, with unresolved D. Per the germline V gene, CDR1 is SNHLY and CDR2 is FYNNEI. The V end lost 4 bases, the J end lost 4 bases, and 8 bases lay between the germline ends. CDR3 length: 12 residues. CDR3 sequence reads: CASSVTDYEQYV. CDR3 sequence (DNA): TGTGCCAGCAGTGTGACTGATTACGAGCAGTACGTC.